This T cell receptor (beta chain) was identified in a study of T cell clones after liver transplantation. Background on the study: Tolerance: complete withdrawal held at least one year, liver enzymes staying within twice normal. General study results and limits: Graft donor-reactive T cells may have migrated into the graft rather than being deleted. Circulating graft-donor-reactive CD4 TCRbeta sequences fell significantly post-transplant in 5 of 8 subjects.

Here immunoSEQ multiplex PCR was the method, and the copy in TCRdb shows in-frame clones only, minus some. Of 95,000 to 110,000 clones listed, around 84% are singletons. In the case of this clone: The antigen is unknown.

The sequence was obtained from a human patient who received a liver transplant. Some T cells may be supplied by the graft donor. Here the sequenced sample was CD4+ T cells from blood, taken around 48 months after liver transplant.

The CDR3 nucleotides are TGTGCCAGCAGCTTTCTCTCTGGGGGCACTGAAGCTTTCTTT. Translation: CASSFLSGGTEAFF. The V gene is TRBV7-2, the J gene TRBJ1-1; tentative D call: TRBD1 (5 bases). Per germline, CDR1 SGHTA and CDR2 FQGNSA. Trimming took 3 bases from V and 4 from J, leaving 12 bases between them. The CDR3 consists of 14 residues.